This T cell receptor (beta chain) was captured in a study of response to subunit inactivated influenza vaccine. Via MiXCR, TCRdb re-called the RT-PCR reads, giving one row per CDR3 protein. The table has some 500,000 distinct CDR3 sequences, approximately 17% seen once. This clonotype was detected a few times. The CDR3 has 15 amino acids. Germline lookup yields CDR1 LGHNA and CDR2 YSLEER. J was trimmed by 4 bases and V by 1 base; bases with no gene match: 6. This clonotype was obtained from a man between 50 and 70 years old who received an inactivated influenza vaccine. The sample here was CD4+ T cells sorted from PBMCs, taken about 23 months after vaccination. This chain uses TRBV4-3 with TRBJ2-7; 8 bases fit TRBD1. In DNA form, the CDR3 reads TGCGCCAGCAGCCAAGGGGGGACAGGACCTTACGAGCAGTACTTC. This gives the protein CASSQGGTGPYEQYF.